The subject of this entry is one T cell receptor beta chain. Its matching antigen is unknown. The assay that was used to sequence DNA from cultured CD4+ T cells was the Oncomine TCR Beta short-read assay. MiXCR, run by TCRdb on the PCR reads, gives a single entry per CDR3 protein. Among a few thousand distinct CDR3 sequences listed, roughly 37% were seen once. These data come from a study of vaccination and CD4 T cells after COVID-19. Looking at the study overall: Median time from second vaccine dose to sampling was about 77 days (14 to 241).

Stated treatment: approximately nine-day PBMC culture with coronavirus spike peptide pools or control peptides (ViraFEST assay). Samples of CD4+ T cells were obtained from the unexposed donor before the COVID-19 pandemic (2011-2018). The V gene lost 3 bases and the J gene lost 7 bases, with 15 bases spanning the gap. CDR3 length: 14 residues. CDR1 MRHNA and CDR2 SNTAGT come from the germline V gene. V is TRBV6-4 and J is TRBJ1-2; no firm D call. Sequences were obtained from CD4+ T cells from blood, cultured in vitro. This sequence was found in a human donor in good health. The CDR3 here is CASSEEASSSGYTF. In DNA form, the CDR3 reads TGTGCCAGCAGTGAAGAGGCGTCATCCAGTGGCTACACCTTC.